This TCR beta chain was observed in a study of T-cell reconstitution after alpha-beta-depleted transplantation in children. In this sample, this clonotype turned up many times. For TCRbeta, the library was prepared with unique molecular identifiers. TCRdb analysed the PCR reads with MiXCR anew, one entry per CDR3 protein. The table records about 400,000 distinct CDR3 sequences, over 20% of them present only once. V lost 5 bases and J 10 bases, leaving 12 bases between the germline ends. The CDR3 totals 12 residues. The chain employs TRBV12-3 or TRBV12-4 and TRBJ2-1; D not resolved. This sequence was found in a human donor who donated a stem cell graft to a child with acute myeloid leukemia. The source was PBMCs from the stem cell graft donor, collected from the stem cell graft. DNA for the CDR3: TGTGCCAGCAGTGCCGCCTTGCGCGAGCAGTTCTTC. Amino acid sequence: CASSAALREQFF.